One TCR beta chain is described in this entry. No antigen is known for it. Between the trimmed V and J ends, which lost 6 bases and 12 bases, there was a span of 15 bases. The germline CDR1 and CDR2 sequences are LGHNT and FRNRAP. The CDR3 runs 12 residues. It was focal radiation plus CTLA-4 blockade with ipilimumab that patients with chemo-refractory metastatic non-small-cell lung cancer received. The data were taken from a study of radiotherapy plus CTLA-4 blockade in lung cancer. General study points: Best predicting response, reportedly, were early blood T cell clone dynamics, with interferon-beta.

The data were produced by immunoSEQ multiplex PCR, yet TCRdb's version contains in-frame clones alone and is incomplete. The sample shows fewer than 65,000 clones, 70% to 85% of them seen only once. The chain uses TRBV12-5 and TRBJ2-1, with TRBD2 as a possible D gene (6 bases). The clonotype was recovered from a human donor with non-small cell lung cancer whose response to radiotherapy plus ipilimumab could not be evaluated. This sample comprised peripheral blood, obtained from a patient treated with radiotherapy plus ipilimumab. Here the CDR3 reads CASGPSGGVQFF. DNA of the CDR3: TGTGCTAGTGGCCCCTCCGGAGGGGTGCAGTTCTTC.